This is a list of T cell receptor beta chains from one sample in a study of spatial heterogeneity in lung cancer. A single record per CDR3 protein comes from TCRdb applying MiXCR to the 5' RACE reads. This sample has 5,800 or so distinct CDR3 sequences; roughly 29% occur once, and the top ten carry around 25%. The sample in question was lung tumor tissue, obtained at surgery. These receptors originate from a male donor with early-stage non-small cell lung cancer. CDR3s include the opening cysteine and the closing phenylalanine or tryptophan. A D gene is named only where the DNA matches it firmly. Expanded clones get a size class; other rows say once, few or many, or leave the size out.

CDR3nt,CDR3aa,abundance,d_gene,v_gene,j_gene
TGTGCCAGCAGCTTAGGCCTGAGTGTCAATGAGCAGTTCTTC,CASSLGLSVNEQFF,few,NA,TRBV13,TRBJ2-1
TGTGCCAGCAGAAGGGTAAGCTCCTACAATGAGCAGTTCTTC,CASRRVSSYNEQFF,medium-sized,NA,TRBV2,TRBJ2-1
TGTGCCAGCAGTAGAGAAGGGGGCCGGGAGCTGTTTTTT,CASSREGGRELFF,medium-sized,TRBD1,TRBV27,TRBJ2-2
TGTGCCAGCTCACCACTCAGGACGAGCACCAACACAGATACGCAGTATTTT,CASSPLRTSTNTDTQYF,NA,NA,TRBV18,TRBJ2-3
TGTGCCAGCAGTTACTCGTCCCGCGGTTCCTACGAGCAGTACTTC,CASSYSSRGSYEQYF,many,NA,TRBV6-5,TRBJ2-7
TGTGCCAGCTGTGTGAGAGTTGGGGTCGGGGAGCTGTTTTTT,CASCVRVGVGELFF,NA,NA,TRBV6-2/TRBV6-3,TRBJ2-2
TGTGCCTGGAGTGTCGTAGGGCTAGCCAAAAACATTCAGTACTTC,CAWSVVGLAKNIQYF,NA,NA,TRBV30,TRBJ2-4
TGCAGTGCTAGTGGCACAGATACGCAGTATTTT,CSASGTDTQYF,many,NA,TRBV20-1,TRBJ2-3
TGTGCCAGCAGCAAAGAAGGGACAGGCAATGAAAAACTGTTTTTT,CASSKEGTGNEKLFF,medium-sized,NA,TRBV21-1,TRBJ1-4
TGTGCCAGCAGTGTTAGCCGGGACTTCCACTATGGCTACACCTTC,CASSVSRDFHYGYTF,medium-sized,NA,TRBV6-1,TRBJ1-2
TGTGCCAGCAGCTTAGCAGGGCCCCAGCAGCCCCAGCATTTT,CASSLAGPQQPQHF,medium-sized,NA,TRBV7-2,TRBJ1-5
TGTGCCAGCAGTTACCAGGGGGCGTACTACGAGCAGTACTTC,CASSYQGAYYEQYF,NA,TRBD1,TRBV12-3/TRBV12-4,TRBJ2-7
TGTGCCAGCAGGTCCGGGACAGACCATGGCTACACCTTC,CASRSGTDHGYTF,medium-sized,TRBD1,TRBV28,TRBJ1-2
TGCAGCGTTACCCGGACAGGGTCCTACAATGAGCAGTTCTTC,CSVTRTGSYNEQFF,medium-sized,TRBD1,TRBV29-1,TRBJ2-1
TGTGCCAGCAGCTTCGGGACAACCACCGGGGAGCTGTTTTTT,CASSFGTTTGELFF,medium-sized,NA,TRBV7-6,TRBJ2-2
TGTGCCAGCAGTGAAAGGTGGTCCGGGGATGAGCAGTTCTTC,CASSERWSGDEQFF,NA,NA,TRBV6-1,TRBJ2-1
TGTGCCAGCTCAGCCCAGGGTCCGCGCGGGACGGAGACCCAGTACTTC,CASSAQGPRGTETQYF,NA,NA,TRBV18,TRBJ2-5
TGTGCCAGCTCCACCCCCCGGGAAACCACAGATACGCAGTATTTT,CASSTPRETTDTQYF,NA,NA,TRBV7-3,TRBJ2-3
TGTGCCAGCAGACCGGACACGTCCTACGAGCAGTACTTC,CASRPDTSYEQYF,few,NA,TRBV5-4,TRBJ2-7
TGCAGTGCTACTCGGAGCGGGAGGGTCACAGATACGCAGTATTTT,CSATRSGRVTDTQYF,medium-sized,TRBD2,TRBV20-1,TRBJ2-3
TGTGCACTAGTCCGGGCCACAGATACGCAGTATTTT,CALVRATDTQYF,NA,NA,TRBV30,TRBJ2-3
TGTGCCAGCAGCGTAGGGCTAGCTGACACAGATACGCAGTATTTT,CASSVGLADTDTQYF,NA,NA,TRBV9,TRBJ2-3
TGTGCCAGCAGCCAAGATATCACAGCCGCCTACGAGCAGTACTTC,CASSQDITAAYEQYF,NA,NA,TRBV3-1,TRBJ2-7